These 2 T cell receptor beta chains were sequenced from one sample in a study of cytomegalovirus exposure and HLA in healthy donors. PCR involved 60 Vbeta and 13 Jbeta primers. The data were produced by immunoSEQ multiplex PCR, yet TCRdb's version contains in-frame clones alone and is incomplete. The data contain roughly 100,000 clones, about 75% of them seen just once; the ten biggest clones take up 6.5% to 9%. Sequencing used PBMCs. These receptors originate from a middle-aged man in good health and CMV-seropositive.

The CDR3, as DNA: TGTGCCAGCAGCGTAGGTCTAGCGCGGGCGGACCAAGAGACCCAGTACTTC. Protein product: CASSVGLARADQETQYF. This chain joins TRBV9 and TRBJ2-5; tentatively, D is TRBD2 (6 bases). The germline V gene has CDR1 SGDLS and CDR2 YYNGEE. The CDR3 sequence is 17 residues long. V was clipped by 0 bases and J by 0 bases, with 15 bases between them.

In this sample, this clone turned up many times. The chain is built from TRBV2 and TRBJ2-7; tentative D call: TRBD1 (6 bases). Germline CDR1 and CDR2: SNHLY and FYNNEI. Trimming took 1 base from V and 5 from J, leaving 12 bases between them. CDR3 length: 14 amino acids. The CDR3 coding sequence is TGTGCCAGCAGTGAAGAGGGGGATTTGGACGAGCAGTACTTC. This codes for CASSEEGDLDEQYF. Variable domain in full (rest from reference TRBV2 and TRBJ2-7): EPEVTQTPSHQVTQMGQEVILRCVPISNHLYFYWYRQILGQKVEFLVSFYNNEISEKSEIFDDQFSVERPDGSNFTLKIRSTKLEDSAMYFCASSEEGDLDEQYFGPGTRLTVT.